The 27 T cell receptor beta chains below all came from one sample that was sequenced in a study of control samples from healthy donors and cancer patients. Profiling relied on immunoSEQ multiplex PCR, and the TCRdb table lists in-frame clones only, not all of them. The sample gives more than 90,000 clones, more than 85% of which show up once; about 7.8% is in the top ten. Sequencing input: blood. Receptor source: a man aged 25 to 40 in good health.

The chain recombines TRBV5-1 with TRBJ2-3; maybe TRBD2 (6 bases). This CDR3 spans 12 amino acids. Germline V gene data show CDR1 as SGHRS and CDR2 as YFSETQ. Between the trimmed V and J ends, which lost 5 bases and 4 bases, there was a span of 8 bases. The CDR3 region has the DNA TGCGCCAGCAGACTAGCCGCAGATACGCAGTATTTT. Translated, it gives CASRLAADTQYF.

The chain uses TRBV19 and TRBJ1-1; TRBD1 matches 7 bases. Germline V gene lookup returns CDR1 LNHDA and CDR2 SQIVND (reference sequence). The CDR3 is 16 amino acids. Trimming at V came to 5 bases and at J to 1 base, leaving 10 bases not matched to a gene. The CDR3 spells CASSPLTGLGNTEAFF. Here the CDR3 DNA reads TGTGCCAGTAGTCCGCTGACAGGGCTCGGGAACACTGAAGCTTTCTTT.

This clone was detected only once. The chain has TRBV7-9 and TRBJ2-1; D uncertain. V dropped 5 bases and J dropped 6 bases, with 17 bases sitting between them. CDR3 length: 15 amino acids. CDR1 is SEHNR and CDR2 is FQNEAQ in the germline V gene (reference sequence). The CDR3 sequence: CASSHDFPSGNEQFF. CDR3 in DNA: TGTGCCAGCAGCCACGACTTTCCCTCGGGCAATGAGCAGTTCTTC.

This clone was seen a handful of times. V usage is TRBV6-2 or TRBV6-3 and J usage is TRBJ2-3; D may be TRBD2 (6 bases). V lost 4 bases to trimming and J lost 4 bases, with 12 bases between them. Germline values: CDR1 MNHEY, CDR2 SVGEGT. The CDR3 has 14 residues. The CDR3 DNA reads as TGTGCCAGCAGTTGGACCCGGGGGTCAGATACGCAGTATTTT. This gives the protein CASSWTRGSDTQYF.

The chain couples TRBV12-3 or TRBV12-4 to TRBJ2-5; weak D call: TRBD2 (6 bases). This CDR3 has 13 amino acids. The V end was cut by 5 bases, the J end by 2 bases, with 9 bases between. The CDR3: CASSLRGQETQYF. CDR3 nucleotide sequence: TGTGCCAGCAGTCTCCGGGGGCAAGAGACCCAGTACTTC.

This chain connects TRBV4-1 to TRBJ2-1; D remains unclear. The length of the CDR3 is 13 residues. Per germline, CDR1 MGHRA and CDR2 YSYEKL. Trimming removed 4 bases at V and 4 bases at J, with 8 bases between. CDR3 in amino acids: CASSPGQYNEQFF. The CDR3 DNA sequence: TGCGCCAGCAGCCCAGGCCAATACAATGAGCAGTTCTTC.

In its sample, this clone was seen once. The CDR3 sequence: CASSPIFPVGGTEQYF. In nucleotides, the CDR3 is TGTGCCAGCAGCCCCATCTTCCCGGTGGGTGGTACTGAGCAGTACTTC. V gene TRBV7-2 combines with J gene TRBJ2-7; unclear D gene. In germline, CDR1 is SGHTA, CDR2 FQGNSA. The CDR3 extends over 16 amino acids. V shed 5 bases and J shed 7 bases, with 24 bases lying between them.

This clone was observed a handful of times. V usage is TRBV6-5 and J usage is TRBJ2-2; 14 bases align to TRBD2. CDR1 is MNHEY and CDR2 is SVGAGI in the germline V gene. The CDR3 extends over 16 amino acids. Trimming at V came to 0 bases and at J to 6 bases, leaving 0 bases not matched to a gene. CDR3 sequence (DNA): TGTGCCAGCAGTTACTCGACTAGCGGGGGGGCCGGGGAGCTGTTTTTT. It is translated as CASSYSTSGGAGELFF.

V gene TRBV4-1 combines with J gene TRBJ2-7; 13 bases match TRBD2. Losses at the gene ends were 3 bases for V and 0 bases for J; bases not matched to a gene: 8. Germline assignment: CDR1 MGHRA and CDR2 YSYEKL. The CDR3 loop spans 18 amino acids. The CDR3 spells CASSQPGTSGKSSYEQYF. The DNA for the CDR3 is TGCGCCAGCAGCCAGCCCGGGACTAGCGGGAAAAGCTCCTACGAGCAGTACTTC.

The V gene is TRBV6-1, the J gene TRBJ1-2; 7 bases are a match to TRBD1. V lost 1 base to trimming and J lost 2 bases; unmatched junction nucleotides: 1. The V gene's germline CDR1 is MNHNS and CDR2 SASEGT. This CDR3 has 14 amino acids. CDR3 sequence reads: CASSEDRGNYGYTF. DNA of the CDR3: TGTGCCAGCAGTGAAGACAGGGGCAACTATGGCTACACCTTC.

The chain is built from TRBV11-2 and TRBJ2-7; 9 bases agree with TRBD1. The V gene end was trimmed by 3 bases and the J gene end by 2 bases; junction bases not matched to a gene: 5. The germline V gene has CDR1 SGHAT and CDR2 FQNNGV. The CDR3 extends over 15 amino acids. CDR3 coding DNA: TGTGCCAGCAGCTTCTTACAGGGGGCCACCTACGAGCAGTACTTC. The encoded protein is CASSFLQGATYEQYF.

In its sample, this clone was seen a few times. The J gene is TRBJ2-3, the V gene TRBV7-3; weak D call: TRBD1 (5 bases). The V end was cut by 1 base, the J end by 5 bases, with 7 bases between. This CDR3 has 13 amino acids. Per germline, CDR1 SGHTA and CDR2 FQGTGA. The CDR3 DNA reads as TGTGCCAGCAGCTTAAACAGGCAAGATACGCAGTATTTT. Amino acid sequence: CASSLNRQDTQYF.

This rearrangement joins TRBV27 to TRBJ2-1, with 7 bases matching TRBD2. There are 15 residues in the CDR3. V lost 4 bases and J lost 6; bases outside the gene matches: 9. Germline V gives CDR1 MNHEY, CDR2 SMNVEV (reference sequence). The CDR3 DNA reads as TGTGCCAGCAGTTATGTAAGCGGGGCAATCAATGAGCAGTTCTTC. Its translation: CASSYVSGAINEQFF.

V is TRBV19 and J is TRBJ2-1; TRBD2 aligns across 7 bases. The V segment lost 4 bases and the J segment 4 bases; nucleotides outside the gene matches: 7. Germline CDR1 reads LNHDA; CDR2 reads SQIVND (reference sequence). The CDR3 is 15 residues long. The CDR3 reads CASSREGGGYNEQFF. The CDR3 DNA reads as TGTGCCAGTAGTAGAGAGGGCGGGGGATACAATGAGCAGTTCTTC. The whole variable domain, remainder taken from reference TRBV19 and TRBJ2-1, is DGGITQSPKYLFRKEGQNVTLSCEQNLNHDAMYWYRQDPGQGLRLIYYSQIVNDFQKGDIAEGYSVSREKKESFPLTVTSAQKNPTAFYLCASSREGGGYNEQFFGPGTRLTVL.

The chain is built from TRBV6-5 and TRBJ1-5; no definite D call. Germline loops: CDR1 MNHEY, CDR2 SVGAGI. The CDR3 covers 13 residues. Trimming shortened V by 0 bases and J by 6 bases, and 6 bases separated the two germline ends. The CDR3 protein is CASSYSKTQPQHF. CDR3 DNA: TGTGCCAGCAGTTACTCGAAAACTCAGCCCCAGCATTTT.

The gene calls are TRBV4-3 and TRBJ2-1, with D tentatively TRBD1 or TRBD2 (5 bases each). The germline CDR1 and CDR2 sequences are LGHNA and YSLEER. This CDR3 region has 15 residues. With 6 bases removed from V and 1 base from J, the gap between germline ends came to 13 bases. CDR3 bases: TGCGCCAGCAGTCCGGGACCCTCTTCCTACAATGAGCAGTTCTTC. Translation gives CASSPGPSSYNEQFF.

This clone came up once. The chain recombines TRBV10-3 with TRBJ1-5, with D possibly being TRBD1 (5 bases). In germline, CDR1 is ENHRY, CDR2 SYGVKD. This CDR3 has 16 residues. The V and J ends lost 5 bases and 3 bases respectively, with 17 bases between them. DNA of the CDR3: TGTGCCATCAGTACGGACAAGAGAAGAGACAATCAGCCCCAGCATTTT. Encoded protein: CAISTDKRRDNQPQHF.

Concerning this clone itself: Other DNA sequences in this specimen translate into the identical CDR3. J is TRBJ2-3 and V is TRBV6-1, with 11 bases aligning to TRBD2. From germline, CDR1 is MNHNS and CDR2 SASEGT. The CDR3 sequence is 15 residues long. The trim removed 2 bases at V and 4 bases at J, leaving 2 bases unmatched. CDR3 bases: TGTGCCAGCAGTGAATTAGCGGGGGGGCCAGATACGCAGTATTTT. It codes for CASSELAGGPDTQYF.

The CDR3 loop reads CASRWTGSDTEAFF. The CDR3 DNA sequence: TGTGCCAGCAGGTGGACAGGGAGCGACACTGAAGCTTTCTTT. V usage is TRBV6-5 and J usage is TRBJ1-1; 8 bases are shared with TRBD1. CDR3 length: 14 residues. Trimming at V came to 6 bases and at J to 3 bases, leaving 6 bases not matched to a gene. CDR1 is MNHEY and CDR2 is SVGAGI in the germline V gene.

This rearrangement joins TRBV5-4 to TRBJ1-1; D unresolved. The V gene lost 0 bases and the J gene lost 0 bases, with 9 bases spanning the gap. The CDR3 contains 15 residues. The germline CDR1 and CDR2 sequences are SGHNT and YYREEE (reference sequence). This chain's CDR3 is CASSLAARMNTEAFF. In DNA form, the CDR3 reads TGTGCCAGCAGCTTGGCGGCGAGGATGAACACTGAAGCTTTCTTT.

This clone was seen more than once but under ten times. The chain recombines TRBV4-2 with TRBJ1-5; 7 bases align to TRBD1. The CDR3 extends over 17 amino acids. Per germline, CDR1 LGHNA and CDR2 YNFKEQ. V dropped 3 bases and J dropped 0; count of bases not matched to a gene: 8. This CDR3 is CASSHINRGDSNQPQHF. CDR3 nucleotides: TGTGCCAGCAGCCATATAAACAGGGGAGATAGCAATCAGCCCCAGCATTTT.

This rearrangement joins TRBV12-3 or TRBV12-4 to TRBJ1-3, with D uncertain. This CDR3 region has 12 residues. V lost 3 bases, J lost 3 bases, and 3 bases lay in between. The CDR3 nucleotides are TGTGCCAGCAGTTTTCTTGGAAACACCATATATTTT. It specifies CASSFLGNTIYF.

The chain has TRBV24-1 and TRBJ2-3; no reliable D call. The CDR3 consists of 15 residues. Germline CDR1 reads KGHDR; CDR2 reads SFDVKD. The V end lost 2 bases, the J end lost 3 bases, and 11 bases lay between the germline ends. This CDR3 reads CATSDSGRKTDTQYF. CDR3 in DNA: TGTGCCACCAGTGATTCTGGAAGGAAGACAGATACGCAGTATTTT.

The chain couples TRBV7-2 to TRBJ1-3; D not resolved. Germline CDR1 reads SGHTA; CDR2 reads FQGNSA. Deletions cut 6 bases from V and 2 bases from J, with 11 bases between. The CDR3 is made up of 14 amino acids. CDR3 DNA: TGTGCCAGCAGTCAAGGGAGAACTGGAAACACCATATATTTT. Translating it yields CASSQGRTGNTIYF.

The CDR3 nucleotides read TGTGCCAGCAGCGTTAAGGGGACTCTCCTTAGCAATCAGCCCCAGCATTTT. It translates to CASSVKGTLLSNQPQHF. The J gene is TRBJ1-5, the V gene TRBV6-2 or TRBV6-3; D may be TRBD1 (5 bases). The ends were cut back, 6 bases at V and 0 bases at J, with 18 bases in the middle. Germline V gene lookup returns CDR1 MNHEY and CDR2 SVGEGT. The CDR3 is 17 amino acids.

The chain recombines TRBV5-6 with TRBJ2-5; D might be TRBD1 (8 bases). This CDR3 is 13 amino acids long. Trimming shortened V by 4 bases and J by 5 bases, and 12 bases separated the two germline ends. The germline V gene encodes CDR1 SGHDT and CDR2 YYEEEE. This chain's CDR3 is CASSHRGGETQYF. In nucleotides, the CDR3 is TGTGCCAGCAGCCACAGGGGGGGGGAGACCCAGTACTTC.

This clone appeared once. The chain links TRBV7-9 to TRBJ2-7, with 7 bases matching TRBD2. From germline, CDR1 is SEHNR and CDR2 FQNEAQ (reference sequence). V was clipped by 3 bases and J by 3 bases; unmatched bases: 5. The CDR3 spans 14 residues. CDR3 residues: CASSLAGDIYEQYF. CDR3 nucleotides: TGTGCCAGCAGCTTGGCGGGAGATATCTACGAGCAGTACTTC.